Below are 2 T cell receptor beta chains sequenced from a single sample in a study of T cell responses to AZD1222 COVID-19 vaccine. The method was immunoSEQ multiplex PCR; TCRdb's version includes in-frame clones alone and lacks a portion of them. Altogether 83,000 or so clones are present, approximately 90% being singletons, with the ten largest covering around 30%. Here the sequenced sample was peripheral blood, taken 28 days after the second AZD1222 dose. Every receptor here comes from an adult who received the AZD1222 COVID-19 vaccine.

The rearrangement uses TRBV28 and TRBJ2-3, with D tentatively TRBD2 (6 bases). The V end lost 6 bases, the J end lost 6 bases, and 16 bases lay between the germline ends. The CDR3 covers 14 residues. In germline, CDR1 is MDHEN, CDR2 SYDVKM. The CDR3, as DNA: TGTGCCAGCAGCTGGATGGGAGGCGGCGATACGCAGTATTTT. It codes for CASSWMGGGDTQYF.

This chain joins TRBV18 and TRBJ1-1; a weak D match, TRBD1 (5 bases). V lost 2 bases and J 0 bases, leaving 10 bases between the germline ends. CDR1 is KGHSH, CDR2 LQKENI, per germline. The CDR3 totals 15 residues. The CDR3 DNA sequence: TGTGCCAGCTCACCAATGCGGACACTGAACACTGAAGCTTTCTTT. It encodes CASSPMRTLNTEAFF.